The 27 T cell receptor beta chains listed next were all sequenced from one sample in a study of cytomegalovirus exposure and HLA in healthy donors. Primers: 60 Vbeta forward and 13 Jbeta reverse. Assay: immunoSEQ multiplex PCR; the TCRdb copy retains only in-frame clones and omits some. This table holds some 130,000 clones, around 77% found once. The specimen was PBMCs. Every receptor here comes from a man over 45 in good health and CMV-seronegative.

DNA for the CDR3: TGTGCCAGCAGCTTCGCTAGAACCGGGGAGCTGTTTTTT. This codes for CASSFARTGELFF. The rearrangement uses TRBV11-2 and TRBJ2-2; no reliable D call. Between the trimmed V and J ends, which lost 3 bases and 5 bases, there was a span of 7 bases. Germline CDR1 is SGHAT and CDR2 is FQNNGV. The length of the CDR3 is 13 residues.

This clone was detected only a few times. The chain is built from TRBV5-1 and TRBJ2-5, with TRBD2 as a possible D gene (6 bases). Trimming took off 4 bases at V and 5 bases at J, with 15 bases between the two ends. The CDR3 sequence is 14 residues long. The germline V gene has CDR1 SGHRS and CDR2 YFSETQ. The CDR3 protein is CASSLDGSGETQYF. CDR3 nucleotide sequence: TGCGCCAGCAGCCTGGATGGGAGCGGGGAGACCCAGTACTTC. The full variable domain, in which reference TRBV5-1 and TRBJ2-5 provide the parts outside the CDR3, is KAGVTQTPRYLIKTRGQQVTLSCSPISGHRSVSWYQQTPGQGLQFLFEYFSETQRNKGNFPGRFSGRQFSNSRSEMNVSTLELGDSALYLCASSLDGSGETQYFGPGTRLLVL.

This clone has ten or more counts. V and J are TRBV11-2 and TRBJ2-7; D gene unclear. The CDR3 length is 14 residues. The germline gives CDR1 SGHAT, CDR2 FQNNGV. Between the trimmed V and J ends, which lost 4 bases and 6 bases, there was a span of 16 bases. The CDR3 loop is CASSSLQHPSEQYF. CDR3 nucleotide sequence: TGTGCCAGCAGCTCCTTACAGCATCCGTCCGAGCAGTACTTC.

J is TRBJ2-7 and V is TRBV5-4; TRBD2 aligns across 11 bases. Trimming at V came to 5 bases and at J to 2 bases, leaving 3 bases not matched to a gene. The CDR3 consists of 14 residues. Germline V gene sequence: CDR1 SGHNT, CDR2 YYREEE (reference sequence). CDR3 region: CASRETSGTYEQYF. CDR3 in DNA: TGTGCCAGCAGGGAGACTAGCGGGACCTACGAGCAGTACTTC. Combining the CDR3 with reference TRBV5-4 and TRBJ2-7 gives the whole variable domain ETGVTQSPTHLIKTRGQQVTLRCSSQSGHNTVSWYQQALGQGPQFIFQYYREEENGRGNFPPRFSGLQFPNYSSELNVNALELDDSALYLCASRETSGTYEQYFGPGTRLTVT.

The V call is TRBV28, the J call TRBJ2-1, with a weak D call TRBD2 (5 bases). Deletions cut 3 bases from V and 5 bases from J, with 5 bases between. The CDR3 loop spans 12 amino acids. Germline loops: CDR1 MDHEN, CDR2 SYDVKM. Here the CDR3 reads CASSLGDNEQFF. CDR3 DNA sequence: TGTGCCAGCAGTTTGGGAGACAATGAGCAGTTCTTC.

The J gene is TRBJ1-1, the V gene TRBV2; D gene unclear. The CDR3 is made up of 14 amino acids. CDR1 is SNHLY, CDR2 FYNNEI, per germline. V gave up 2 bases and J gave up 5 bases, with 12 bases separating them. This CDR3 reads CASSERRGRTEAFF. In DNA form, the CDR3 reads TGTGCCAGCAGTGAAAGGAGAGGGAGAACTGAAGCTTTCTTT.

This chain links TRBV11-3 with TRBJ2-7; 10 bases are a match to TRBD2. J gave up 5 bases and V 1 base, and 8 bases lay outside the gene matches. Per germline, CDR1 SGHNT and CDR2 YENEEA. This CDR3 is built from 16 residues. DNA of the CDR3: TGTGCCAGCAGCTTAGGAGTAGCGGGAGGAACACACGAGCAGTACTTC. Protein: CASSLGVAGGTHEQYF. Full variable domain (rest looked up from reference TRBV11-3 and TRBJ2-7): EAGVVQSPRYKIIEKKQPVAFWCNPISGHNTLYWYLQNLGQGPELLIRYENEEAVDDSQLPKDRFSAERLKGVDSTLKIQPAELGDSAVYLCASSLGVAGGTHEQYFGPGTRLTVT.

V is TRBV11-3 and J is TRBJ2-5; weak D call: TRBD2 (5 bases). The V gene's germline CDR1 is SGHNT and CDR2 YENEEA. Trimming removed 5 bases at V and 3 bases at J, with 10 bases between. The CDR3 loop spans 13 amino acids. CDR3 nucleotide sequence: TGTGCCAGCAGCCTACGGACTGAAGAGACCCAGTACTTC. Residues: CASSLRTEETQYF. The whole variable domain, filled in from reference TRBV11-3 and TRBJ2-5, reads EAGVVQSPRYKIIEKKQPVAFWCNPISGHNTLYWYLQNLGQGPELLIRYENEEAVDDSQLPKDRFSAERLKGVDSTLKIQPAELGDSAVYLCASSLRTEETQYFGPGTRLLVL.

V is TRBV7-8 and J is TRBJ2-7; D gene ambiguous. Trimming stripped 5 bases from V and 0 bases from J, with 11 bases between. Germline CDR1 reads SGHVS; CDR2 reads FQNEAQ. CDR3 length: 14 amino acids. CDR3 amino acids: CASSPRGSSYEQYF. The CDR3 DNA is TGTGCCAGCAGCCCAAGAGGAAGCTCCTACGAGCAGTACTTC.

This chain joins TRBV2 and TRBJ1-2, with D perhaps matching TRBD1 (5 bases). CDR1 is SNHLY and CDR2 is FYNNEI in the germline V gene. The CDR3 length is 16 residues. The V end lost 11 bases, the J end lost 1 base, and 23 bases lay between the germline ends. The CDR3 is CAGLTGDPQFNYGYTF. The CDR3 bases are TGTGCCGGACTTACGGGGGATCCTCAATTTAACTATGGCTACACCTTC.

The chain employs TRBV10-3 and TRBJ2-2; 14 positions agree with TRBD2. The CDR3 runs to 17 residues. Germline CDR1 reads ENHRY; CDR2 reads SYGVKD. With 6 bases clipped from V and 4 bases from J, the junction kept 7 bases outside the gene matches. DNA for the CDR3: TGTGCCATCAGGAAGGGACTAGCGGGAGAGGGCACCGGGGAGCTGTTTTTT. Encoded protein: CAIRKGLAGEGTGELFF.

Only a few counts were recorded for this clone. CDR3 residues: CASSVQGSLSYNEQFF. CDR3 nucleotide sequence: TGTGCCAGCAGCGTACAGGGGAGCTTGTCCTACAATGAGCAGTTCTTC. The rearrangement links TRBV9 to TRBJ2-1, with D tentatively TRBD1 (6 bases). Trimming removed 1 base at V and 1 base at J, with 12 bases between. CDR1 and CDR2 (germline): SGDLS, YYNGEE. This CDR3 is 16 amino acids long.

The chain joins TRBV5-1 to TRBJ2-7; TRBD2 is a possible D gene (5 bases). Germline CDR1 and CDR2: SGHRS and YFSETQ. There are 16 residues in the CDR3. Trimming removed 4 bases at V and 7 bases at J, with 24 bases between. The chain's CDR3 is CASSTRGIIGSEEQYF. In DNA, the CDR3 is TGCGCCAGCAGCACCCGGGGAATAATTGGGTCTGAAGAGCAGTACTTC.

The chain uses TRBV19 and TRBJ2-3, with D possibly TRBD2 on 5 matching bases. V was pared by 3 bases and J by 5 bases, with 15 bases between. Germline V gives CDR1 LNHDA, CDR2 SQIVND (reference sequence). This CDR3 is 15 amino acids long. CDR3 sequence: CASSIVSRDGDTQYF. In DNA, the CDR3 is TGTGCCAGTAGTATTGTCTCACGGGATGGAGATACGCAGTATTTT. Full variable domain (remainder filled in from reference TRBV19 and TRBJ2-3): DGGITQSPKYLFRKEGQNVTLSCEQNLNHDAMYWYRQDPGQGLRLIYYSQIVNDFQKGDIAEGYSVSREKKESFPLTVTSAQKNPTAFYLCASSIVSRDGDTQYFGPGTRLTVL.

V is TRBV6-1 and J is TRBJ1-2; the match to TRBD1 covers 8 bases. Germline values: CDR1 MNHNS, CDR2 SASEGT. Trimming removed 4 bases from V and 2 bases from J; junction bases left unmatched: 9. The CDR3 loop spans 16 amino acids. The CDR3 DNA is TGTGCCAGCAGTGTGGGAGGGACAGGAGTAAACTATGGCTACACCTTC. This encodes CASSVGGTGVNYGYTF.

A single count supports this clone. The V gene is TRBV5-4, the J gene TRBJ1-1; TRBD1 might be the D (5 bases). This CDR3 spans 14 amino acids. Per the germline V gene, CDR1 is SGHNT and CDR2 is YYREEE (reference sequence). V was shortened by 0 bases and J by 1 base, with 7 bases between the two germline ends. The CDR3 reads CASSLGQQNTEAFF. The CDR3 coding sequence is TGTGCCAGCAGCTTGGGACAGCAGAACACTGAAGCTTTCTTT.

The V and J genes are TRBV6-5 and TRBJ1-2; 7 nucleotides agree with TRBD1. This CDR3 has 14 amino acids. The V and J ends lost 6 bases and 2 bases, in that order; junction bases with no gene match: 6. From germline, CDR1 is MNHEY and CDR2 SVGAGI. CDR3 protein: CASRKMTGNYGYTF. For the CDR3, the DNA is TGTGCCAGCAGGAAGATGACAGGGAACTATGGCTACACCTTC.

The chain is built from TRBV6-6 and TRBJ1-5; 7 nucleotides match TRBD1. The V gene's germline CDR1 is MNHNY and CDR2 SVGAGI (reference sequence). Trimming removed 0 bases from V and 5 bases from J; junction bases left unmatched: 4. The CDR3 spans 15 residues. The CDR3 nucleotides are TGTGCCAGCAGTTACTCGGGACAGAGGTATCAGCCCCAGCATTTT. This gives the protein CASSYSGQRYQPQHF.

V usage is TRBV11-2 and J usage is TRBJ2-2; possibly TRBD1 for D (6 bases). With 1 base removed from V and 3 bases from J, the gap between germline ends came to 15 bases. The germline V gene has CDR1 SGHAT and CDR2 FQNNGV. The CDR3 contains 17 residues. The CDR3 coding sequence is TGTGCCAGCAGCTTAGGATGGGGGCGCGTAGACACCGGGGAGCTGTTTTTT. Protein sequence: CASSLGWGRVDTGELFF.

This chain joins TRBV9 and TRBJ2-2, with TRBD1 matching 7 bases. The trim removed 8 bases at V and 2 bases at J, leaving 9 bases unmatched. Germline loops: CDR1 SGDLS, CDR2 YYNGEE. The CDR3 spans 15 residues. The CDR3 spells CASSKGTVNTGELFF. CDR3 DNA sequence: TGTGCCAGTTCGAAAGGGACAGTCAACACCGGGGAGCTGTTTTTT.

The chain joins TRBV6-5 to TRBJ2-7, with TRBD1 matching 10 bases. CDR1 is MNHEY, CDR2 SVGAGI, per germline. Unmatched junction bases numbered 2, after V lost 8 bases and J lost 1 base. This CDR3 is built from 13 residues. The CDR3, as DNA: TGTGCCAGCCGACAGGGGGCTTCCTACGAGCAGTACTTC. Its translation is CASRQGASYEQYF.

The genes are TRBV29-1 and TRBJ1-1, with D perhaps matching TRBD1 (5 bases). The V and J ends lost 6 bases and 3 bases respectively, with 11 bases between them. CDR3 size: 12 residues. In germline, CDR1 is SQVTM, CDR2 ANQGSEA. The CDR3 DNA follows: TGCAGCGTCGGGCAAGGGGACACTGAAGCTTTCTTT. Its protein product is CSVGQGDTEAFF.

The gene calls are TRBV18 and TRBJ1-5; D call uncertain. CDR1 KGHSH and CDR2 LQKENI come from the germline V gene. The CDR3 extends over 14 amino acids. Trimming shortened V by 1 base and J by 2 bases, and 6 bases separated the two germline ends. CDR3 in amino acids: CASSPQEGNQPQHF. CDR3 DNA sequence: TGTGCCAGCTCACCACAGGAGGGCAATCAGCCCCAGCATTTT. The variable domain in full, with the rest retrieved from reference TRBV18 and TRBJ1-5, is NAGVMQNPRHLVRRRGQEARLRCSPMKGHSHVYWYRQLPEEGLKFMVYLQKENIIDESGMPKERFSAEFPKEGPSILRIQQVVRGDSAAYFCASSPQEGNQPQHFGDGTRLSIL.

The rearrangement joins TRBV19 to TRBJ2-1; 8 bases align to TRBD1. The germline gives CDR1 LNHDA, CDR2 SQIVND (reference sequence). V lost 5 bases to trimming and J lost 0 bases; unmatched junction nucleotides: 6. The CDR3 sequence is 16 residues long. The CDR3 is CASSHGQGSSYNEQFF. DNA for the CDR3: TGTGCCAGTAGTCATGGACAGGGAAGCTCCTACAATGAGCAGTTCTTC.

This chain connects TRBV19 to TRBJ2-3; 7 nucleotides match TRBD2. Germline CDR1 and CDR2: LNHDA and SQIVND (reference sequence). This CDR3 has 13 amino acids. Unmatched junction bases numbered 5, after V lost 5 bases and J lost 6 bases. This chain's CDR3 is CASSDFSGDTQYF. CDR3 nucleotide sequence: TGTGCCAGTAGTGACTTTAGCGGGGATACGCAGTATTTT.

The chain combines TRBV30 with TRBJ1-3; 8 positions match TRBD1. V shed 2 bases, J shed 2 bases, and the junction held 8 bases outside the gene matches. Germline assignment: CDR1 GTSNPN and CDR2 SVGIG (reference sequence). The CDR3 contains 16 residues. In nucleotides, the CDR3 is TGTGCCTGGAGTCTCGGACAGGGCCTGACTGGAAACACCATATATTTT. It is translated as CAWSLGQGLTGNTIYF.

This clone appeared a few times. The CDR3 sequence: CASSEHRGGTEAFF. As DNA, the CDR3 is TGTGCCAGCAGTGAGCACAGGGGCGGCACTGAAGCTTTCTTT. V gene TRBV6-1 combines with J gene TRBJ1-1; 7 nucleotides match TRBD1. Trimming cost V 3 bases and J 4 bases; bases outside gene matches: 5. Per germline, CDR1 MNHNS and CDR2 SASEGT. The CDR3 length is 14 residues.